Each of the 32 T cell receptor beta chains below was sequenced from the same sample in a study of blood T cell repertoires in COVID-19. The data were produced by immunoSEQ multiplex PCR, yet TCRdb's version contains in-frame clones alone and is incomplete. This sample has 170,000 or so clones; approximately 88% occur once, and the top ten carry around 7%. Source material: peripheral blood. These receptors all stem from a woman between 40 and 55 years old with COVID-19, enrolled during active disease.

The chain recombines TRBV7-8 with TRBJ1-5, with D possibly matching TRBD1 (6 bases). Germline V gene sequence: CDR1 SGHVS, CDR2 FQNEAQ. The CDR3 is 16 amino acids. V shed 4 bases and J shed 3 bases, with 16 bases lying between them. CDR3 DNA: TGTGCCAGCAGCTCGCAGACAGGATCGGTCAATCAGCCCCAGCATTTT. This encodes CASSSQTGSVNQPQHF.

The V gene is TRBV13, the J gene TRBJ1-1; perhaps TRBD1 as D (6 bases). The CDR3 runs 17 residues. Germline-derived CDR1 and CDR2 are PRHDT and FYEKMQ (reference sequence). Trimming removed 5 bases at V and 5 bases at J, with 24 bases between. This CDR3 reads CASSLRGVQGRNTEAFF. The CDR3, as DNA: TGTGCCAGCAGCCTCCGTGGCGTACAGGGACGGAATACTGAAGCTTTCTTT.

DNA of the CDR3: TGTGCCAGCAGTCAGACTAGCGGAGGGACATCCTACAATGAGCAGTTCTTC. As protein: CASSQTSGGTSYNEQFF. The chain employs TRBV6-6 and TRBJ2-1; 9 positions match TRBD2. The CDR3 totals 17 residues. From germline, CDR1 is MNHNY and CDR2 SVGAGI (reference sequence). Germline trimming cut 5 bases from V and 1 base from J; bases unmatched to any gene: 9.

This clone was seen only a few times. The chain carries TRBV5-1 and TRBJ2-2, with D perhaps TRBD2 (5 bases). This CDR3 is 17 amino acids long. Germline V lookup: CDR1 SGHRS, CDR2 YFSETQ. V gave up 5 bases and J gave up 4 bases, with 21 bases separating them. Here the CDR3 DNA reads TGCGCCAGCAGTCCGCAGGACCCAGCGGTTGCCACCGGGGAGCTGTTTTTT. It encodes CASSPQDPAVATGELFF.

The rearrangement links TRBV18 to TRBJ1-1, with D perhaps TRBD1 (6 bases). Looked up from germline, CDR1 is KGHSH and CDR2 is LQKENI. The CDR3 covers 16 residues. Trimming left V 0 bases short and J 1 base short, with 12 bases between. CDR3: CASSPPQGWRNTEAFF. CDR3 DNA sequence: TGTGCCAGCTCACCACCGCAGGGGTGGAGGAACACTGAAGCTTTCTTT.

This clone has just one count. V gene TRBV5-1 combines with J gene TRBJ2-7; 9 bases match TRBD2. Germline assignment: CDR1 SGHRS and CDR2 YFSETQ. The J segment lost 2 bases and the V segment lost 2 bases, leaving 17 bases of the junction unmatched. The CDR3 loop spans 19 amino acids. CDR3 sequence reads: CASSFHKSGAGGPTYEQYF. The CDR3 nucleotides read TGCGCCAGCAGCTTCCATAAGAGCGGGGCGGGAGGGCCCACCTACGAGCAGTACTTC.

The chain couples TRBV18 to TRBJ1-2; D is perhaps TRBD1 (5 bases). The CDR3 totals 17 residues. V was cut by 3 bases and J by 0 bases, with 17 bases left in between. Looked up from germline, CDR1 is KGHSH and CDR2 is LQKENI. CDR3 in amino acids: CASSPRGESISNYGYTF. The CDR3 DNA reads as TGTGCCAGCTCACCCCGGGGGGAGTCTATCTCTAACTATGGCTACACCTTC.

V and J are TRBV6-5 and TRBJ1-2, with 8 bases fitting TRBD1. The V segment lost 6 bases and the J segment 5 bases; nucleotides outside the gene matches: 11. Looked up from germline, CDR1 is MNHEY and CDR2 is SVGAGI. This CDR3 is 15 amino acids long. The CDR3 bases are TGTGCCAGCAGCCCCCGGGACAGGTTTGATTATGGCTACACCTTC. It encodes CASSPRDRFDYGYTF.

The CDR3 protein is CASSQDVRDRGNTEAFF. The CDR3, as DNA: TGTGCCAGCAGCCAAGACGTCCGGGACAGGGGGAACACTGAAGCTTTCTTT. V and J are TRBV14 and TRBJ1-1; TRBD1 agrees at 10 bases. The junction had 5 bases not matched to a gene; V was cut back by 0 bases and J by 1 base. Germline CDR1 and CDR2: SGHDN and FVKESK. This CDR3 is built from 17 residues.

This chain joins TRBV19 and TRBJ1-5; 8 bases agree with TRBD1. The CDR3 runs to 13 residues. Germline trimming cut 7 bases from V and 7 bases from J; bases unmatched to any gene: 6. Germline CDR1 LNHDA, CDR2 SQIVND (reference sequence). CDR3 in DNA: TGTGCCAGTACGGACAGGGTGGGCCAGCCCCAGCATTTT. As protein: CASTDRVGQPQHF. Combining the CDR3 with reference TRBV19 and TRBJ1-5 gives the whole variable domain DGGITQSPKYLFRKEGQNVTLSCEQNLNHDAMYWYRQDPGQGLRLIYYSQIVNDFQKGDIAEGYSVSREKKESFPLTVTSAQKNPTAFYLCASTDRVGQPQHFGDGTRLSIL.

The V and J genes are TRBV2 and TRBJ1-4; no definite D call. The V end lost 6 bases, the J end lost 2 bases, and 13 bases lay between the germline ends. CDR1 is SNHLY and CDR2 is FYNNEI in the germline V gene. The CDR3 is 15 residues long. The CDR3 is CASRGSPVTNEKLFF. In DNA form, the CDR3 reads TGTGCCAGCAGGGGGAGTCCCGTCACTAATGAAAAACTGTTTTTT.

As to this clone: Other DNA sequences within the sample encode an identical CDR3. V usage is TRBV7-9 and J usage is TRBJ1-1; D is possibly TRBD1 (5 bases). The CDR3 extends over 13 amino acids. Deletions cut 3 bases from V and 5 bases from J, with 10 bases between. Germline V gene lookup returns CDR1 SEHNR and CDR2 FQNEAQ (reference sequence). The CDR3 DNA is TGTGCCAGCAGCTTGACTGGGGCTACTGAAGCTTTCTTT. Translation gives CASSLTGATEAFF.

The chain recombines TRBV15 with TRBJ1-4; possibly TRBD1 for D (5 bases). Between the trimmed V and J ends, which lost 0 bases and 7 bases, there was a span of 12 bases. This CDR3 comprises 15 residues. Germline V gene data show CDR1 as LNHNV and CDR2 as YYDKDF (reference sequence). CDR3 in amino acids: CATSRDTGYAEKLFF. CDR3 nucleotide sequence: TGTGCCACCAGCAGAGATACAGGATACGCTGAAAAACTGTTTTTT.

The rearrangement uses TRBV6-5 and TRBJ1-1; D might be TRBD1 (6 bases). Trimming left V 5 bases short and J 3 bases short, with 13 bases between. The length of the CDR3 is 14 residues. Germline CDR1 is MNHEY and CDR2 is SVGAGI. The chain's CDR3 is CASSTGKWDTEAFF. The CDR3 coding sequence is TGTGCCAGCAGTACAGGGAAATGGGACACTGAAGCTTTCTTT.

The chain combines TRBV28 with TRBJ1-1, with TRBD1 matching 7 bases. With 2 bases clipped from V and 8 bases from J, the junction kept 2 bases outside the gene matches. The CDR3 is 12 residues long. The germline CDR1 and CDR2 sequences are MDHEN and SYDVKM. Here the CDR3 DNA reads TGTGCCAGCAGTTTACTACAGGGGGAAGCTTTCTTT. Translating it yields CASSLLQGEAFF.

The sample holds a few counts of this clone. The chain links TRBV4-1 to TRBJ1-1; 7 bases line up with TRBD1. This CDR3 has 15 residues. Germline lookup yields CDR1 MGHRA and CDR2 YSYEKL. V gave up 1 base and J gave up 5 bases; unmatched junction bases: 7. In nucleotides, the CDR3 is TGCGCCAGCAGCCAAGGAGGGGGCAAGCGGACTGAAGCTTTCTTT. Translating it yields CASSQGGGKRTEAFF.

This chain's CDR3 is CASSSDRDRNEKLFF. CDR3 bases: TGTGCCAGCAGCTCGGACAGGGACCGGAATGAAAAACTGTTTTTT. The chain has TRBV11-1 and TRBJ1-4; 8 nucleotides agree with TRBD1. CDR1 is SGHAT, CDR2 FQDESV, per germline (reference sequence). This CDR3 spans 15 amino acids. J gave up 5 bases and V 4 bases, and 6 bases lay outside the gene matches.

CDR3 sequence reads: CASQGSSGNTIYF. CDR3 DNA sequence: TGCGCCAGCCAGGGGAGCTCTGGAAACACCATATATTTT. The chain is built from TRBV5-1 and TRBJ1-3; TRBD1 might be the D (6 bases). Germline V lookup: CDR1 SGHRS, CDR2 YFSETQ. V was pared by 7 bases and J by 0 bases, with 8 bases between. This CDR3 region has 13 residues.

V and J are TRBV28 and TRBJ1-3; 7 bases are a match to TRBD1. The CDR3 consists of 18 residues. Germline CDR1 and CDR2: MDHEN and SYDVKM. The V gene end was trimmed by 4 bases and the J gene end by 6 bases; junction bases not matched to a gene: 18. The CDR3 spells CASSSLPIQTGYSNTIYF. For the CDR3, the DNA is TGTGCCAGCAGTTCCTTACCAATCCAGACAGGGTACTCAAACACCATATATTTT.

The V call is TRBV20-1, the J call TRBJ1-3; 8 bases line up with TRBD1. Losses at the gene ends were 3 bases for V and 0 bases for J; bases not matched to a gene: 4. Germline V CDR1 and CDR2: DFQATT, SNEGSKA (reference sequence). The CDR3 spans 15 residues. The CDR3 coding sequence is TGCAGTGCTAGTAGAGGACAGGGCTCTGGAAACACCATATATTTT. Protein sequence: CSASRGQGSGNTIYF.

V is TRBV7-2 and J is TRBJ2-6, with D unclear. The CDR3 has 16 amino acids. CDR1 is SGHTA and CDR2 is FQGNSA in the germline V gene. V dropped 3 bases and J dropped 0 bases, with 9 bases sitting between them. In nucleotides, the CDR3 is TGTGCCAGCAGCTTGTCCTCTACCTCTGGGGCCAACGTCCTGACTTTC. Translated: CASSLSSTSGANVLTF. The full variable domain, its missing parts supplied by reference TRBV7-2 and TRBJ2-6, is GAGVSQSPSNKVTEKGKDVELRCDPISGHTALYWYRQSLGQGLEFLIYFQGNSAPDKSGLPSDRFSAERTGGSVSTLTIQRTQQEDSAVYLCASSLSSTSGANVLTFGAGSRLTVL.

The chain recombines TRBV6-5 with TRBJ1-5; 8 bases map to TRBD1. Germline V gene lookup returns CDR1 MNHEY and CDR2 SVGAGI. The ends lost 6 bases at V and 2 bases at J; junction bases unmatched: 6. CDR3 length: 15 amino acids. The CDR3 loop reads CASRLDRAGNQPQHF. CDR3 sequence (DNA): TGTGCCAGCAGATTGGACAGGGCGGGCAATCAGCCCCAGCATTTT.

The chain employs TRBV7-9 and TRBJ2-1; tentative D call: TRBD2 (5 bases). CDR3 length: 13 amino acids. Germline V gives CDR1 SEHNR, CDR2 FQNEAQ (reference sequence). V gave up 3 bases and J gave up 9 bases, with 12 bases separating them. This CDR3 reads CASSFSADSEQFF. As DNA, the CDR3 is TGTGCCAGCAGCTTCTCAGCGGACTCTGAGCAGTTCTTC.

The chain carries TRBV11-1 and TRBJ2-1; D remains unclear. Trimming removed 0 bases from V and 2 bases from J, with 11 bases in between. There are 16 residues in the CDR3. Germline V lookup: CDR1 SGHAT, CDR2 FQDESV (reference sequence). For the CDR3, the DNA is TGTGCCAGCAGCTTAGCGCGCACGCCCACCTACAATGAGCAGTTCTTC. As protein: CASSLARTPTYNEQFF.

The chain has TRBV2 and TRBJ2-5, with a possible D match to TRBD2 (5 bases). The germline V gene encodes CDR1 SNHLY and CDR2 FYNNEI. This CDR3 has 13 amino acids. The V and J ends lost 8 bases and 3 bases respectively, with 13 bases between them. The CDR3 nucleotides are TGTGCCAGCGTATTTTGGGGAGAAGAGACCCAGTACTTC. Protein product: CASVFWGEETQYF.

The chain uses TRBV5-1 and TRBJ2-1, with 7 bases matching TRBD2. This CDR3 has 13 amino acids. With 1 base clipped from V and 7 bases from J, the junction kept 2 bases outside the gene matches. Germline CDR1 SGHRS, CDR2 YFSETQ. The CDR3 here is CASSLPSGNEQFF. CDR3 in DNA: TGCGCCAGCAGCTTGCCTAGCGGTAATGAGCAGTTCTTC.

V gene TRBV3-1 (or the pseudogene TRBV3-2) combines with J gene TRBJ1-1; D gene ambiguous. The ends were cut back, 4 bases at V and 3 bases at J, with 12 bases in the middle. The germline V gene has CDR1 LGHDT and CDR2 YNNKEL (reference sequence). CDR3 size: 14 residues. CDR3 in amino acids: CASSLGREDTEAFF. The DNA for the CDR3 is TGTGCCAGCAGCCTAGGTAGAGAGGACACTGAAGCTTTCTTT.

This chain connects TRBV2 to TRBJ1-5, with a possible D match to TRBD1 (6 bases). The CDR3 length is 15 residues. The V end lost 5 bases, the J end lost 5 bases, and 16 bases lay between the germline ends. The germline gives CDR1 SNHLY, CDR2 FYNNEI. CDR3 in DNA: TGTGCCAGCAGTTCGGACAGCCAGTCTTATCAGCCCCAGCATTTT. This gives the protein CASSSDSQSYQPQHF.

The chain recombines TRBV5-4 with TRBJ2-1; 10 nucleotides agree with TRBD1. From germline, CDR1 is SGHNT and CDR2 YYREEE (reference sequence). CDR3 size: 15 residues. Trimming cost V 3 bases and J 4 bases; bases outside gene matches: 4. The CDR3, as DNA: TGTGCCAGCAGCTCGCCGGGACAGGGGTACAATGAGCAGTTCTTC. Its translation is CASSSPGQGYNEQFF.

This clone was detected once. V and J are TRBV13 and TRBJ1-3, with unresolved D. This CDR3 region has 15 residues. Germline V lookup: CDR1 PRHDT, CDR2 FYEKMQ (reference sequence). V lost 3 bases and J 2 bases, leaving 11 bases between the germline ends. CDR3 in DNA: TGTGCCAGCAGCTTCTCGGGTTTCACTGGAAACACCATATATTTT. This codes for CASSFSGFTGNTIYF.

This clone was counted a few times. V is TRBV20-1 and J is TRBJ1-3; TRBD1 matches 9 bases. Trimming cost V 3 bases and J 6 bases; bases outside gene matches: 9. CDR3 length: 15 residues. Germline V CDR1 and CDR2: DFQATT, SNEGSKA (reference sequence). The CDR3 sequence is CSASNPTGGINTIYF. The CDR3 region has the DNA TGCAGTGCTAGTAACCCGACAGGGGGAATAAACACCATATATTTT.

The table lists this clone with a count of one. The chain carries TRBV5-6 and TRBJ1-1; 10 bases match TRBD1. The CDR3 has 14 amino acids. Germline values: CDR1 SGHDT, CDR2 YYEEEE. V lost 4 bases to trimming and J lost 7 bases; unmatched junction nucleotides: 7. The CDR3 coding sequence is TGTGCCAGCAGCGCCCAGACAGGGGGCGATGAAGCTTTCTTT. Protein: CASSAQTGGDEAFF.